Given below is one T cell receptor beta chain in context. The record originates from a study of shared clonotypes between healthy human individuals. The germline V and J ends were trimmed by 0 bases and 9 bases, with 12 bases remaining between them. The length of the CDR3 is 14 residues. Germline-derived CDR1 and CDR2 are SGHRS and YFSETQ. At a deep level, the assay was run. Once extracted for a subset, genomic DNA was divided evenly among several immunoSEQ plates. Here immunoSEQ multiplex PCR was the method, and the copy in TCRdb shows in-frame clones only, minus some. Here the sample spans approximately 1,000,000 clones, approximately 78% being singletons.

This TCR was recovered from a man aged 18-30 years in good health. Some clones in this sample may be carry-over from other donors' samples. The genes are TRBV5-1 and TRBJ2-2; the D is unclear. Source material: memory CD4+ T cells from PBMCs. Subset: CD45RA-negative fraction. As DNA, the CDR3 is TGCGCCAGCAGCTTGGACCCGGGTGGCCGGGAGCTGTTTTTT. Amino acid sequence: CASSLDPGGRELFF.